The rows below give T cell receptor beta chains drawn from one sample of a study of Ad26.COV2.S vaccination and SARS-CoV-2 variants. Profiled with immunoSEQ multiplex PCR; TCRdb holds only in-frame clones, not every one. The data show about 460,000 clones, with roughly nine tenths seen just once and 1.7% held by the top ten. The sample in question was peripheral blood, obtained in a trial of Ad26.COV2.S vaccine versus placebo. The receptors shown here come from a person between 18 and 65 years old who received the Ad26.COV2.S COVID-19 vaccine or a placebo. Each CDR3 is given with its conserved first and last residue. The D gene is left open where the match is weak. Size is stated for part of the rows, as once, few or many counts, or as a class when the clone is expanded.

CDR3 length: 17
V gene: TRBV24-1
clone size: once
J gene: TRBJ1-1
D gene: TRBD1
CDR3 DNA: TGTGCCACCAGTGATTCCCTGGAAGGGGGCCCACCCGGTGAAGCTTTCTTT
CDR3 protein: CATSDSLEGGPPGEAFF

CDR3 length: 15
V gene: TRBV5-5
clone size: -
J gene: TRBJ1-1
D gene: -
CDR3 DNA: TGTGCCAGCTCTCGACAGCGCCTTATGAACACTGAAGCTTTCTTT
CDR3 protein: CASSRQRLMNTEAFF

CDR3 length: 14
V gene: TRBV28
clone size: -
J gene: TRBJ2-7
D gene: -
CDR3 DNA: TGTGCCAGCAGTTTAGGGGGGCTGACCTACGAGCAGTACTTC
CDR3 protein: CASSLGGLTYEQYF

CDR3 length: 12
V gene: TRBV19
clone size: -
J gene: TRBJ1-1
D gene: -
CDR3 DNA: TGTGCCAGTAGTCTTGGGAACACTGAAGCTTTCTTT
CDR3 protein: CASSLGNTEAFF

CDR3 length: 17
V gene: TRBV7-2
clone size: -
J gene: TRBJ1-2
D gene: -
CDR3 DNA: TGTGCCAGCAGCCCTATCCCCCGGACAGTCTTTTTCTATGGCTACACCTTC
CDR3 protein: CASSPIPRTVFFYGYTF

CDR3 length: 14
V gene: TRBV5-4
clone size: -
J gene: TRBJ1-3
D gene: -
CDR3 DNA: TGTGCCAGCAGCTTTAAGAACTCTGGAAACACCATATATTTT
CDR3 protein: CASSFKNSGNTIYF

CDR3 length: 20
V gene: TRBV5-4
clone size: -
J gene: TRBJ2-5
D gene: TRBD2
CDR3 DNA: TGTGCCAGCAGCCCTGTCGGGGCCCTAGCGGGAGTAACGTCCTTGGAGACCCAGTACTTC
CDR3 protein: CASSPVGALAGVTSLETQYF

CDR3 length: 18
V gene: TRBV5-1
clone size: -
J gene: TRBJ2-2
D gene: -
CDR3 DNA: TGCGCCAGCAGCTTGGTTCCCGGGGGCTGGGGGGACACCGGGGAGCTGTTTTTT
CDR3 protein: CASSLVPGGWGDTGELFF

CDR3 length: 16
V gene: TRBV18
clone size: -
J gene: TRBJ2-6
D gene: -
CDR3 DNA: TGTGCCAGCTCGCCGATCAGGGGCCCTGGGGCCAACGTCCTGACTTTC
CDR3 protein: CASSPIRGPGANVLTF

CDR3 length: 16
V gene: TRBV7-2
clone size: -
J gene: TRBJ2-3
D gene: TRBD2
CDR3 DNA: TGTGCCAGCAGCTTAGCCGGGACTAGCGGCACAGATACGCAGTATTTT
CDR3 protein: CASSLAGTSGTDTQYF

CDR3 length: 16
V gene: TRBV2
clone size: -
J gene: TRBJ2-3
D gene: TRBD2
CDR3 DNA: TGTGCCAGCAGAGCTCGACTAGCGGGGGGATCAGATACGCAGTATTTT
CDR3 protein: CASRARLAGGSDTQYF

CDR3 length: 14
V gene: TRBV29-1
clone size: few
J gene: TRBJ2-1
D gene: -
CDR3 DNA: TGCAGCGTTGCCGGGGGGCGTAGGGTCAATGAGCAGTTCTTC
CDR3 protein: CSVAGGRRVNEQFF

CDR3 length: 14
V gene: TRBV27
clone size: -
J gene: TRBJ1-1
D gene: TRBD1
CDR3 DNA: TGTGCCAGCAGTCCACGGACAGGAAACACTGAAGCTTTCTTT
CDR3 protein: CASSPRTGNTEAFF

CDR3 length: 21
V gene: TRBV6-1
clone size: -
J gene: TRBJ1-3
D gene: TRBD1
CDR3 DNA: TGTGCCAGCAGTGAACAACACCTACAGGGGATTATTATCTATCCTGGAAACACCATATATTTT
CDR3 protein: CASSEQHLQGIIIYPGNTIYF

CDR3 length: 14
V gene: TRBV7-2
clone size: -
J gene: TRBJ2-7
D gene: TRBD1
CDR3 DNA: TGTGCCAGCAGCACGCGACAGGGCCCCTACGAGCAGTACTTC
CDR3 protein: CASSTRQGPYEQYF

CDR3 length: 13
V gene: TRBV5-5
clone size: -
J gene: TRBJ1-5
D gene: -
CDR3 DNA: TGTGCCAGCAGCTTGGATAGCAATCAGCCCCAGCATTTT
CDR3 protein: CASSLDSNQPQHF

CDR3 length: 12
V gene: TRBV29-1
clone size: -
J gene: TRBJ2-1
D gene: -
CDR3 DNA: TGCAGCGTTGAAGACTCGGTTTGGGGGCAGTTCTTC
CDR3 protein: CSVEDSVWGQFF

CDR3 length: 16
V gene: TRBV27
clone size: -
J gene: TRBJ1-2
D gene: TRBD1
CDR3 DNA: TGTGCCAGCAGTTTAACGCGAAGGGGGCCAGGCTATGGCTACACCTTC
CDR3 protein: CASSLTRRGPGYGYTF

CDR3 length: 15
V gene: TRBV14
clone size: -
J gene: TRBJ1-2
D gene: -
CDR3 DNA: TGTGCCAGCAGCCAAGTGCGAAGTAACGACTATGGCTACACCTTC
CDR3 protein: CASSQVRSNDYGYTF

CDR3 length: 14
V gene: TRBV10-2
clone size: -
J gene: TRBJ2-7
D gene: -
CDR3 DNA: TGCGCCAGCAGTGAGTCGGGTCAGGGGTACGAGCAGTACTTC
CDR3 protein: CASSESGQGYEQYF

CDR3 length: 14
V gene: TRBV19
clone size: -
J gene: TRBJ1-1
D gene: -
CDR3 DNA: TGTGCCAGTAGCCCCGGGACAAAGAACACTGAAGCTTTCTTT
CDR3 protein: CASSPGTKNTEAFF

CDR3 length: 13
V gene: TRBV7-3
clone size: -
J gene: TRBJ2-2
D gene: TRBD1
CDR3 DNA: TGTGCCAGCAGCCCGACAGGGACCGGGGAGCTGTTTTTT
CDR3 protein: CASSPTGTGELFF

CDR3 length: 16
V gene: TRBV6-5
clone size: -
J gene: TRBJ2-3
D gene: TRBD2
CDR3 DNA: TGTGCCAGCAGTTCGTACATAGCGGGAGACACAGATACGCAGTATTTT
CDR3 protein: CASSSYIAGDTDTQYF

CDR3 length: 13
V gene: TRBV6-4
clone size: -
J gene: TRBJ2-1
D gene: -
CDR3 DNA: TGTGCCAGCAGTGCCCATTCGGCCTATGAGCAGTTCTTC
CDR3 protein: CASSAHSAYEQFF

CDR3 length: 18
V gene: TRBV13
clone size: -
J gene: TRBJ2-3
D gene: TRBD2
CDR3 DNA: TGTGCCAGCAGCTTATTCGCGGGGGGACTAGCGGGAGCAGATACGCAGTATTTT
CDR3 protein: CASSLFAGGLAGADTQYF

CDR3 length: 13
V gene: TRBV6-5
clone size: -
J gene: TRBJ2-7
D gene: -
CDR3 DNA: TGTGCCAGCCTGGGGGCATTTACCTACGAGCAGTACTTC
CDR3 protein: CASLGAFTYEQYF

CDR3 length: 15
V gene: TRBV5-1
clone size: -
J gene: TRBJ2-3
D gene: -
CDR3 DNA: TGCGCCAGCAGCCCGGTAGCCTTGGGCACAGATACGCAGTATTTT
CDR3 protein: CASSPVALGTDTQYF

CDR3 length: 19
V gene: TRBV4-1
clone size: -
J gene: TRBJ2-6
D gene: -
CDR3 DNA: TGCGCCAGCAGCCAAGATAGTGGGGGATGGTACTCTGGGGCCAACGTCCTGACTTTC
CDR3 protein: CASSQDSGGWYSGANVLTF

CDR3 length: 16
V gene: TRBV18
clone size: few
J gene: TRBJ1-6
D gene: TRBD1
CDR3 DNA: TGTGCCAGCTCACCCTTCCGGGACAGGGCGAATTCACCCCTCCACTTT
CDR3 protein: CASSPFRDRANSPLHF

CDR3 length: 15
V gene: TRBV24-1
clone size: once
J gene: TRBJ2-3
D gene: -
CDR3 DNA: TGTGCCACCAGTGACTACCAAGGGGGCACAGATACGCAGTATTTT
CDR3 protein: CATSDYQGGTDTQYF

CDR3 length: 16
V gene: TRBV4-1
clone size: -
J gene: TRBJ2-2
D gene: -
CDR3 DNA: TGCGCCAGCAGCCAATTCCCCGGGACCGATGGCGGGGAGCTGTTTTTT
CDR3 protein: CASSQFPGTDGGELFF

CDR3 length: 17
V gene: TRBV15
clone size: -
J gene: TRBJ1-3
D gene: -
CDR3 DNA: TGTGCCACCAGCAGCGACGGCGGGGGGACGTCTGGAAACACCATATATTTT
CDR3 protein: CATSSDGGGTSGNTIYF

CDR3 length: 16
V gene: TRBV7-6
clone size: -
J gene: TRBJ2-6
D gene: TRBD2
CDR3 DNA: TGTGCCAGCAGCCGGGGGGGGCACTCTGGGGCCAACGTCCTGACTTTC
CDR3 protein: CASSRGGHSGANVLTF

CDR3 length: 13
V gene: TRBV24-1
clone size: -
J gene: TRBJ2-3
D gene: -
CDR3 DNA: TGTGCCACCCGGGACCCAAGCACAGATACGCAGTATTTT
CDR3 protein: CATRDPSTDTQYF

CDR3 length: 14
V gene: TRBV11-2
clone size: -
J gene: TRBJ2-7
D gene: -
CDR3 DNA: TGTGCCAGCAGCTTAATGGCTGCGATTTACGAGCAGTACTTC
CDR3 protein: CASSLMAAIYEQYF

CDR3 length: 15
V gene: TRBV28
clone size: -
J gene: TRBJ2-4
D gene: -
CDR3 DNA: TGTGCCAGCAGTTTTGGTACGCTGGGCAAAAACATTCAGTACTTC
CDR3 protein: CASSFGTLGKNIQYF

CDR3 length: 15
V gene: TRBV7-8
clone size: once
J gene: TRBJ2-3
D gene: -
CDR3 DNA: TGTGCCAGCAGCGTCCGAAGGGGGGCAGTCGATACGCAGTATTTT
CDR3 protein: CASSVRRGAVDTQYF